This passage covers 10 T cell receptor beta chains from one sample sequenced in a study of T-cell memory formation after mild COVID-19. TCRdb processed the 5' RACE reads anew with MiXCR; each CDR3 protein has one entry. The sample includes about 610,000 distinct CDR3 sequences, 17% seen only once; the top ten take approximately 8.1%. The source material was PBMCs or a T cell subset sorted from them (not recorded which). The receptors were sampled from an adult woman who had mild COVID-19 (a few samples of this study predate the infection). Cell type and time point are not known.

This rearrangement joins TRBV18 to TRBJ2-7, with a weak D call TRBD1 (8 bases). This CDR3 has 15 amino acids. Germline assignment: CDR1 KGHSH and CDR2 LQKENI. Deletions cut 3 bases from V and 2 bases from J, with 14 bases between. Here the CDR3 DNA reads TGTGCCAGCTCACCTGACAGGGGAGGGACCTACGAGCAGTACTTC. Amino acids: CASSPDRGGTYEQYF.

This clonotype has more than one count but fewer than ten. V usage is TRBV21-1 and J usage is TRBJ2-6. TRBV21-1 is tagged as a pseudogene. CDR3 size: 12 residues. The CDR3 sequence: CASLRGANVLTF. CDR3 sequence (DNA): TGTGCCAGCCTCCGAGGGGCCAACGTCCTGACTTTC.

This clonotype has more than one count but fewer than ten. This chain links TRBV19 with TRBJ2-1; D is ambiguous. Germline CDR1 LNHDA, CDR2 SQIVND (reference sequence). The germline V and J ends were trimmed by 6 bases and 6 bases, with 18 bases remaining between them. The CDR3 has 15 residues. CDR3 bases: TGTGCCAGTAGACCGGACCAGGCAGGTTCCAATGAGCAGTTCTTC. This codes for CASRPDQAGSNEQFF.

J is TRBJ2-7 and V is TRBV12-3 or TRBV12-4; D not resolved. Trimming cost V 4 bases and J 9 bases, with 13 bases left between them. The CDR3 spans 12 residues. CDR3 sequence reads: CASSSGDWGQYF. The CDR3 DNA follows: TGTGCCAGCAGTTCTGGAGACTGGGGGCAGTACTTC.

This clonotype was seen more than once but under ten times. A junction end diverges from the germline sequence, so it may reflect a read error. The chain has TRBV3-1 and TRBJ2-3, with 9 nucleotides matching TRBD2. The CDR3 consists of 12 residues. Germline CDR1 and CDR2: LGHDT and YNNKEL (reference sequence). For the CDR3, the DNA is TGTGCCAGCAGCCAGGGAGCGGGGGGCACGCATTTT. Its protein product is CASSQGAGGTHF.

The CDR3 sequence: CASSLAIVRYEQYF. CDR3 DNA: TGTGCCAGCAGCTTAGCGATTGTCCGTTACGAGCAGTACTTC. The chain joins TRBV7-2 to TRBJ2-7; no definite D call. Germline CDR1 is SGHTA and CDR2 is FQGNSA. CDR3 length: 14 amino acids. V lost 0 bases to trimming and J lost 4 bases, with 10 bases between them. Variable domain in full (rest from reference TRBV7-2 and TRBJ2-7): GAGVSQSPSNKVTEKGKDVELRCDPISGHTALYWYRQSLGQGLEFLIYFQGNSAPDKSGLPSDRFSAERTGGSVSTLTIQRTQQEDSAVYLCASSLAIVRYEQYFGPGTRLTVT.

The gene calls are TRBV2 and TRBJ1-2, with a weak D call TRBD1 (6 bases). This CDR3 has 14 amino acids. Germline V CDR1 and CDR2: SNHLY, FYNNEI. V dropped 3 bases and J dropped 4 bases, with 12 bases sitting between them. The CDR3 sequence is CASSEHTGRYGYTF. Written as DNA, the CDR3 is TGTGCCAGCAGTGAGCATACAGGGCGCTATGGCTACACCTTC.

The chain carries TRBV20-1 and TRBJ2-3; possible D gene TRBD2, 6 bases. The V and J ends lost 3 bases and 2 bases respectively, with 21 bases between them. This CDR3 comprises 17 residues. Germline loops: CDR1 DFQATT, CDR2 SNEGSKA (reference sequence). As DNA, the CDR3 is TGCAGTGCTAGTCCGGGCCGGGACTTGTATTTCACAGATACGCAGTATTTT. Translating it yields CSASPGRDLYFTDTQYF.

The V call is TRBV7-9, the J call TRBJ2-3; possible D gene TRBD2, 5 bases. Germline values: CDR1 SEHNR, CDR2 FQNEAQ (reference sequence). V lost 5 bases, J lost 1 base, and 19 bases lay in between. The CDR3 runs 17 residues. For the CDR3, the DNA is TGTGCCAGCAGCCCTAGCTCGGGCGTTCGGGGCACAGATACGCAGTATTTT. As protein: CASSPSSGVRGTDTQYF.

The chain employs TRBV7-2 and TRBJ1-1; 9 bases align to TRBD1. CDR3 size: 14 residues. V lost 5 bases and J lost 8; bases outside the gene matches: 9. Germline values: CDR1 SGHTA, CDR2 FQGNSA. The CDR3 sequence: CASSRTGTGFEAFF. The CDR3 DNA is TGTGCCAGCAGCCGAACTGGGACAGGGTTCGAAGCTTTCTTT.